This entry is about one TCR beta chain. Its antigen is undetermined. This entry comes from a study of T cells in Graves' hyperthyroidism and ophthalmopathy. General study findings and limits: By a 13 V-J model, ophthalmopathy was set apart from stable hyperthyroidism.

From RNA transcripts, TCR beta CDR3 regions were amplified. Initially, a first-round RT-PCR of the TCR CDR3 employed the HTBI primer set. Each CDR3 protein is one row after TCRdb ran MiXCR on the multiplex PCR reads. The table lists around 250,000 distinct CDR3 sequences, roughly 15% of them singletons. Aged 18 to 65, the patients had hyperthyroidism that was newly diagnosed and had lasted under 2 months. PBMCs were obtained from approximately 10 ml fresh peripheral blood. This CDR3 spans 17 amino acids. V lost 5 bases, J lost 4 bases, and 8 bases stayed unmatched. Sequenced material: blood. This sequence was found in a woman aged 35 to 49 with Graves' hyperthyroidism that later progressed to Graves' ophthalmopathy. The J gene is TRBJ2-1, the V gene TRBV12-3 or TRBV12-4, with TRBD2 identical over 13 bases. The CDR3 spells CASSTSGRALYYNEQFF. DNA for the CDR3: TGTGCCAGCAGTACTAGCGGGAGGGCCCTATATTACAATGAGCAGTTCTTC.